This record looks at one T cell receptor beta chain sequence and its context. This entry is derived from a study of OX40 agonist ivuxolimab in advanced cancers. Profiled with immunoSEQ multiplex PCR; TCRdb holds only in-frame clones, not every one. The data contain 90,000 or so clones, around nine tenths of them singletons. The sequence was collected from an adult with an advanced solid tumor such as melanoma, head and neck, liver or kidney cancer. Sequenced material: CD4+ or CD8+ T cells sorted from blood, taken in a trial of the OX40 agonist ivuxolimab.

The CDR3 nucleotides read TGTGCCAGCAGCCATCGAGAGACCCAGTACTTC. This translates into CASSHRETQYF. The chain recombines TRBV5-4 with TRBJ2-5; D is undetermined. Germline CDR1 SGHNT, CDR2 YYREEE (reference sequence). CDR3 length: 11 residues. V lost 4 bases, J lost 4 bases, and 5 bases lay in between.